The source of this T cell receptor beta chain is a study of blood T cell repertoires in COVID-19. Study details: The origin of the acute and convalescent COVID-19 samples was the United States, Italy and Spain.

The CDR3 consists of 14 residues. The V and J ends lost 6 bases and 5 bases, in that order; junction bases with no gene match: 4. Germline CDR1 SGHTA, CDR2 FQGNSA. Libraries were prepared by immunoSEQ multiplex PCR; TCRdb keeps only in-frame clonotypes and omits some of them. The table includes under 150,000 clones, approximately 86% detected once. The genes are TRBV7-2 and TRBJ2-5; 12 nucleotides line up with TRBD2. Sequencing was done on a sample of peripheral blood. This clonotype was obtained from a woman aged 50 to 60 who had recovered from COVID-19. CDR3 region: CASRLAGGPETQYF. CDR3 DNA: TGTGCCAGCAGGCTAGCGGGAGGGCCGGAGACCCAGTACTTC.